This T cell receptor beta chain was recovered during a study of blood T cell repertoires in COVID-19. Across the whole study: The origin of the acute and convalescent COVID-19 samples was the United States, Italy and Spain.

TCRdb's copy holds only in-frame clones and misses some; the assay was immunoSEQ multiplex PCR. Altogether 120,000 to 150,000 clones are present, roughly nine tenths being singletons, with the ten largest covering roughly 2.5%. The V gene's germline CDR1 is MNHEY and CDR2 SVGEGT. The V gene lost 2 bases and the J gene lost 3 bases, with 14 bases spanning the gap. The CDR3 spans 17 residues. In Seattle, patients joined the study during active infection and were tracked longitudinally. The TCR was taken from a human donor with COVID-19, enrolled during active disease. The donor label of this sample is uncertain. Sequenced: peripheral blood. This chain uses TRBV6-2 or TRBV6-3 with TRBJ1-6; no firm D call. The CDR3 region has the DNA TGTGCCAGCAGTTACCCCCCTCGGGGAGTCTATAATTCACCCCTCCACTTT. It encodes CASSYPPRGVYNSPLHF.